One T cell receptor beta chain is described in this entry. This sample is drawn from a study of memory CD4+ T cells and cytomegalovirus serostatus. Study-wide context: Donors were healthy Belgian adults, about ten CMV seropositive and approximately 25 seronegative.

Sequencing used immunoSEQ multiplex PCR; TCRdb keeps in-frame clones, though not all of them. The sample has approximately 50,000 clones, 70% to 75% seen once. The sort gate was single viable CD3+CD4+CD8-CD45RO+ cells for memory CD4+ T cells. Between the trimmed V and J ends, which lost 4 bases and 4 bases, there was a span of 2 bases. In germline, CDR1 is SNHLY, CDR2 FYNNEI. The CDR3 covers 11 residues. This sequence originates from an adult in good health and CMV-seropositive. The material sequenced was memory CD4+ T cells from blood. The chain combines TRBV2 with TRBJ2-1; D is ambiguous. The chain's CDR3 is CASSGYNEQFF. CDR3 DNA sequence: TGTGCCAGCAGTGGATACAATGAGCAGTTCTTC.